What follows are 27 T cell receptor beta chains derived from one specimen sequenced in a study of blood T cell repertoires in COVID-19. Sequencing was performed with immunoSEQ multiplex PCR; in TCRdb, only in-frame clones are kept and a portion is missing. The table records 250,000 to 350,000 clones, approximately 90% of them present only once. The sample comprised peripheral blood. All receptors come from a woman in her fifties or sixties with COVID-19, enrolled during active disease.

V and J are TRBV7-9 and TRBJ2-1; D unresolved. V gave up 3 bases and J gave up 6 bases, with 15 bases separating them. The CDR3 extends over 15 amino acids. The germline V gene encodes CDR1 SEHNR and CDR2 FQNEAQ (reference sequence). CDR3 amino acids: CASSFYSTHPNEQFF. The CDR3 DNA follows: TGTGCCAGCAGCTTTTACTCCACTCACCCCAATGAGCAGTTCTTC.

This clone came up a few times. The J gene is TRBJ2-2, the V gene TRBV29-1; D unclear. The CDR3 has 12 amino acids. V lost 6 bases, J lost 4 bases, and 9 bases lay in between. Germline V gene data show CDR1 as SQVTM and CDR2 as ANQGSEA. The DNA for the CDR3 is TGCAGCGTCACGACGGGCACCGGGGAGCTGTTTTTT. As protein: CSVTTGTGELFF.

This chain links TRBV3-1 (or the pseudogene TRBV3-2) with TRBJ2-1; TRBD1 aligns across 9 bases. Trimming took 4 bases from V and 0 from J; bases not matched to a gene: 13. From germline, CDR1 is LGHDT and CDR2 YNNKEL (reference sequence). CDR3 size: 19 residues. The CDR3 protein is CASSLGQGTLGHSYNEQFF. The CDR3, as DNA: TGTGCCAGCAGCCTTGGACAGGGGACCCTAGGACACTCCTACAATGAGCAGTTCTTC.

This chain joins TRBV5-4 and TRBJ1-1, with TRBD1 as a possible D gene (6 bases). The CDR3 covers 14 residues. V lost 4 bases and J 6 bases, leaving 16 bases between the germline ends. Per the germline V gene, CDR1 is SGHNT and CDR2 is YYREEE (reference sequence). CDR3: CASSEGTRGPEAFF. CDR3 DNA sequence: TGTGCCAGCAGCGAGGGGACAAGGGGACCTGAAGCTTTCTTT. The full variable domain, in which reference TRBV5-4 and TRBJ1-1 provide the parts outside the CDR3, is ETGVTQSPTHLIKTRGQQVTLRCSSQSGHNTVSWYQQALGQGPQFIFQYYREEENGRGNFPPRFSGLQFPNYSSELNVNALELDDSALYLCASSEGTRGPEAFFGQGTRLTVV.

This rearrangement joins TRBV5-6 to TRBJ1-2, with TRBD1 matching over 7 bases. CDR1 and CDR2 (germline): SGHDT, YYEEEE. J was trimmed by 4 bases and V by 4 bases; bases with no gene match: 10. The CDR3 runs to 15 residues. CDR3: CASSGQAGDSYGYTF. DNA of the CDR3: TGTGCCAGCAGCGGACAAGCAGGGGACAGCTATGGCTACACCTTC.

The rearrangement links TRBV5-1 to TRBJ2-3, with D perhaps matching TRBD2 (5 bases). This CDR3 spans 18 amino acids. Trimming removed 0 bases at V and 2 bases at J, with 19 bases between. Germline lookup yields CDR1 SGHRS and CDR2 YFSETQ. In DNA form, the CDR3 reads TGCGCCAGCAGCTTGGTCCTACGGGTTCGGGGATACACAGATACGCAGTATTTT. It specifies CASSLVLRVRGYTDTQYF.

This clone was recorded only once. This chain links TRBV18 with TRBJ1-2; 10 nucleotides align to TRBD1. V gave up 3 bases and J gave up 2 bases; unmatched junction bases: 3. Germline V lookup: CDR1 KGHSH, CDR2 LQKENI. This CDR3 has 15 residues. The DNA of the CDR3 is TGTGCCAGCTCACCTGGGACAGGGGTAAACTATGGCTACACCTTC. Translated: CASSPGTGVNYGYTF.

V and J are TRBV5-1 and TRBJ2-3, with TRBD1 matching over 10 bases. The CDR3 is 16 amino acids. J was trimmed by 3 bases and V by 4 bases; bases with no gene match: 8. In germline, CDR1 is SGHRS, CDR2 YFSETQ. Here the CDR3 reads CASSPARTGGTDTQYF. The CDR3 DNA sequence: TGCGCCAGCAGCCCGGCTAGGACAGGGGGTACAGATACGCAGTATTTT. Together with reference TRBV5-1 and TRBJ2-3, the CDR3 gives the full variable domain: KAGVTQTPRYLIKTRGQQVTLSCSPISGHRSVSWYQQTPGQGLQFLFEYFSETQRNKGNFPGRFSGRQFSNSRSEMNVSTLELGDSALYLCASSPARTGGTDTQYFGPGTRLTVL.

Points on this clone: At one end, the junction sequence differs from germline, possibly due to a read error. The genes are TRBV7-7 and TRBJ2-5; TRBD2 might be the D (6 bases). Germline CDR1 SSHAT, CDR2 FNYEAQ (reference sequence). The CDR3 contains 15 residues. The CDR3 DNA sequence: TGTGCTAGCAGCTTGGGTGTCTCGCGGGACGAGACCCAGTACTTC. This translates into CASSLGVSRDETQYF.

The chain uses TRBV2 and TRBJ1-6; 7 bases map to TRBD1. There are 15 residues in the CDR3. V shed 6 bases, J shed 9 bases, and the junction held 11 bases outside the gene matches. CDR1 and CDR2 from the germline V gene are SNHLY and FYNNEI. CDR3 amino acids: CASRGPRQGGSPLHF. CDR3 nucleotides: TGTGCCAGCAGGGGACCTAGACAGGGAGGTTCACCCCTCCACTTT.

The chain joins TRBV5-6 to TRBJ2-1, with 7 bases aligning to TRBD2. Trimming took 0 bases from V and 9 from J; bases not matched to a gene: 12. Germline V CDR1 and CDR2: SGHDT, YYEEEE. The CDR3 has 16 amino acids. The CDR3 DNA sequence: TGTGCCAGCAGCTTGGACGGGACTACCAACGCACGTGAGCAGTTCTTC. Translation gives CASSLDGTTNAREQFF.

The chain has TRBV10-1 and TRBJ2-1; 12 bases are a match to TRBD2. The CDR3 covers 16 residues. In germline, CDR1 is WNHNN, CDR2 SYGVQD (reference sequence). Trimming took 3 bases from V and 6 from J; bases not matched to a gene: 6. Here the CDR3 reads CASSDFLAGGTNEQFF. CDR3 coding DNA: TGCGCCAGCAGTGATTTCCTAGCGGGAGGGACCAATGAGCAGTTCTTC.

For the CDR3, the DNA is TGTGCCAGCAGCCCAACAGTGGTAGGAAACACCATATATTTT. Translation: CASSPTVVGNTIYF. The chain has TRBV25-1 and TRBJ1-3; D remains unclear. Trimming removed 6 bases at V and 4 bases at J, with 13 bases between. Germline values: CDR1 MGHDK, CDR2 SYGVNS. CDR3 size: 14 residues.

The J gene is TRBJ2-3, the V gene TRBV19; D remains ambiguous. Germline CDR1 is LNHDA and CDR2 is SQIVND (reference sequence). CDR3 length: 15 residues. V was cut by 7 bases and J by 0 bases, with 14 bases left in between. The CDR3 reads CASNGGESSTDTQYF. In nucleotides, the CDR3 is TGTGCCAGTAATGGCGGAGAGTCTAGCACAGATACGCAGTATTTT.

This chain connects TRBV6-2 or TRBV6-3 to TRBJ1-4; D uncertain. The CDR3 is 14 residues long. Germline assignment: CDR1 MNHEY and CDR2 SVGEGT. Trimming took off 2 bases at V and 8 bases at J, with 12 bases between the two ends. CDR3 sequence reads: CASSYGGVREKLFF. The CDR3 DNA reads TGTGCCAGCAGTTACGGCGGGGTACGGGAAAAACTGTTTTTT.

V is TRBV29-1 and J is TRBJ1-2; 11 nucleotides line up with TRBD1. J gave up 0 bases and V 1 base, and 4 bases lay outside the gene matches. Per the germline V gene, CDR1 is SQVTM and CDR2 is ANQGSEA. CDR3 size: 16 residues. The CDR3: CSVEGTGGAANYGYTF. CDR3 DNA: TGCAGCGTTGAAGGGACAGGGGGCGCTGCTAACTATGGCTACACCTTC. The whole variable domain, remainder taken from reference TRBV29-1 and TRBJ1-2, is SAVISQKPSRDICQRGTSLTIQCQVDSQVTMMFWYRQQPGQSLTLIATANQGSEATYESGFVIDKFPISRPNLTFSTLTVSNMSPEDSSIYLCSVEGTGGAANYGYTFGSGTRLTVV.

This sequence joins TRBV5-1 and TRBJ2-1; 11 nucleotides line up with TRBD2. Germline loops: CDR1 SGHRS, CDR2 YFSETQ. This CDR3 has 16 amino acids. Trimming took 0 bases from V and 11 from J; bases not matched to a gene: 10. The chain's CDR3 is CASSLATSGGPNQQFF. CDR3 in DNA: TGCGCCAGCAGCTTGGCTACTAGCGGGGGACCTAATCAGCAGTTCTTC.

This chain uses TRBV5-1 with TRBJ2-2, with D possibly TRBD1 on 5 matching bases. Germline V CDR1 and CDR2: SGHRS, YFSETQ. Trimming cost V 0 bases and J 4 bases, with 13 bases left between them. The CDR3 consists of 16 residues. In nucleotides, the CDR3 is TGCGCCAGCAGCTTGGTATCTCAGGGTTTCACCGGGGAGCTGTTTTTT. It yields the protein CASSLVSQGFTGELFF.

CDR3: CASSLAGGRHYEQYF. The CDR3 DNA sequence: TGTGCCAGCAGCCTAGCGGGAGGACGACATTACGAGCAGTACTTC. This chain links TRBV14 with TRBJ2-7; 10 nucleotides agree with TRBD2. The junction had 7 bases not matched to a gene; V was cut back by 4 bases and J by 4 bases. Germline V gene lookup returns CDR1 SGHDN and CDR2 FVKESK. The CDR3 covers 15 residues.

This clone was seen a handful of times. The chain couples TRBV29-1 to TRBJ2-7, with 8 bases fitting TRBD1. The CDR3 length is 15 residues. Germline V gene lookup returns CDR1 SQVTM and CDR2 ANQGSEA. V gave up 2 bases and J gave up 0 bases; unmatched junction bases: 6. This CDR3 reads CSVEKQGVTSYEQYF. CDR3 in DNA: TGCAGCGTTGAAAAACAGGGGGTGACCTCCTACGAGCAGTACTTC.

The V call is TRBV3-1 (or the pseudogene TRBV3-2), the J call TRBJ2-3; TRBD2 aligns across 15 bases. CDR1 and CDR2 from the germline V gene are LGHDT and YNNKEL (reference sequence). J lost 1 base, V lost 3 bases, and 5 bases had no gene match. The CDR3 length is 18 residues. The chain's CDR3 is CASSQGGLAGGRTDTQYF. DNA of the CDR3: TGTGCCAGCAGCCAGGGAGGACTAGCGGGAGGGCGCACAGATACGCAGTATTTT.

V is TRBV6-5 and J is TRBJ1-4, with TRBD1 as a possible D gene (5 bases). CDR1 is MNHEY and CDR2 is SVGAGI in the germline V gene. The length of the CDR3 is 14 residues. The V end lost 5 bases, the J end lost 5 bases, and 12 bases lay between the germline ends. CDR3 DNA: TGTGCCAGCAGTACACAGGATACAAATGAAAAACTGTTTTTT. Translating it yields CASSTQDTNEKLFF.

Comment on this clone: Other DNA sequences in the sample encode the same CDR3. This chain connects TRBV3-1 (or the pseudogene TRBV3-2) to TRBJ1-2; TRBD1 matches at 7 bases. This CDR3 has 13 residues. Germline assignment: CDR1 LGHDT and CDR2 YNNKEL (reference sequence). Trimming at V came to 1 base and at J to 7 bases, leaving 3 bases not matched to a gene. The CDR3 sequence: CASSQVGGSGYTF. The CDR3 DNA reads as TGTGCCAGCAGCCAAGTAGGGGGCTCTGGCTACACCTTC.

The chain is built from TRBV4-1 and TRBJ2-7, with 8 bases fitting TRBD2. There are 16 residues in the CDR3. J lost 1 base, V lost 0 bases, and 5 bases had no gene match. Looked up from germline, CDR1 is MGHRA and CDR2 is YSYEKL. The CDR3 DNA reads TGCGCCAGCAGCCAAGAGCCGGGCGGGAGGTCCTACGAGCAGTACTTC. Translating gives CASSQEPGGRSYEQYF.

This chain joins TRBV19 and TRBJ2-1; 7 nucleotides match TRBD2. The CDR3 runs 17 residues. CDR1 and CDR2 from the germline V gene are LNHDA and SQIVND (reference sequence). Losses at the gene ends were 5 bases for V and 5 bases for J; bases not matched to a gene: 15. CDR3 in DNA: TGTGCCAGTAGTCTCCTAGGCGGGAGTGTCTTCCACAATGAGCAGTTCTTC. Protein sequence: CASSLLGGSVFHNEQFF. The full variable domain, with the rest looked up from reference TRBV19 and TRBJ2-1, is DGGITQSPKYLFRKEGQNVTLSCEQNLNHDAMYWYRQDPGQGLRLIYYSQIVNDFQKGDIAEGYSVSREKKESFPLTVTSAQKNPTAFYLCASSLLGGSVFHNEQFFGPGTRLTVL.

J is TRBJ1-1 and V is TRBV5-4; D gene uncertain. The CDR3 spans 14 residues. Deletions cut 4 bases from V and 0 bases from J, with 10 bases between. Germline V gene lookup returns CDR1 SGHNT and CDR2 YYREEE (reference sequence). CDR3 DNA: TGTGCCAGCAGCCCGGGGTCTATGAACACTGAAGCTTTCTTT. It encodes CASSPGSMNTEAFF.

This clone was counted once. The chain combines TRBV4-2 with TRBJ2-2; no definite D call. V was clipped by 1 base and J by 6 bases, with 3 bases between them. Germline V gene lookup returns CDR1 LGHNA and CDR2 YNFKEQ. The CDR3 runs to 12 residues. The CDR3 sequence is CASSQAAGELFF. The CDR3 DNA reads as TGTGCCAGCAGCCAAGCAGCCGGGGAGCTGTTTTTT.